This T cell receptor (beta chain) was found in a study of blood T cells in healthy people across ages. Study information: About one barcoded beta molecule per two T cells came from capture by template switching. Study-level results: Considered underestimates were the diversity estimates obtained from one million T cells.

Trimming pared 6 bases from V and 3 bases from J, leaving 14 bases between. This CDR3 is built from 13 residues. The germline gives CDR1 DFQATT, CDR2 SNEGSKA (reference sequence). Then a second PCR, running about 6 to 12 cycles, was carried out with a sample-barcoded 5' primer and a J-beta primer mix. TCRdb itself ran the 5' RACE reads through MiXCR, one entry per CDR3 protein. This table holds roughly 1,100,000 distinct CDR3 sequences, 20% to 25% found once. Concerning this clonotype itself: No antigen is known for it.

The sample was also linked to a second study, of T cells of mothers and their children.

The gene calls are TRBV20-1 and TRBJ2-5; D gene ambiguous. The TCR sequence derives from a girl aged 2 to 9 in good health. The sample comprised blood. CDR3 coding DNA: TGCAGTGCCAGGCCCCTTCTTGAAGAGACCCAGTACTTC. Its protein product is CSARPLLEETQYF.